This T cell receptor (beta chain) was profiled in a study of T cell responses to AZD1222 COVID-19 vaccine. Study-wide results and caveats: Per reports, nearly half of all spike-specific TCRs target regions that are unmutated in variants.

Assay: immunoSEQ multiplex PCR; the TCRdb copy retains only in-frame clones and omits some. The data hold roughly 28,000 clones, with around 90% observed a single time. For this clone: Its target is not known.

The material was peripheral blood, obtained on day 0 of AZD1222 vaccination. The receptor's source is an adult in good health.

This chain's CDR3 is CASSYSTGLARNEQFF. CDR3 DNA: TGTGCCAGCAGTTACTCGACGGGACTAGCACGCAATGAGCAGTTCTTC. The chain recombines TRBV6-2 or TRBV6-3 with TRBJ2-1; 9 bases match TRBD2. With 0 bases clipped from V and 6 bases from J, the junction kept 6 bases outside the gene matches. This CDR3 has 16 residues. Germline CDR1 and CDR2: MNHEY and SVGEGT.